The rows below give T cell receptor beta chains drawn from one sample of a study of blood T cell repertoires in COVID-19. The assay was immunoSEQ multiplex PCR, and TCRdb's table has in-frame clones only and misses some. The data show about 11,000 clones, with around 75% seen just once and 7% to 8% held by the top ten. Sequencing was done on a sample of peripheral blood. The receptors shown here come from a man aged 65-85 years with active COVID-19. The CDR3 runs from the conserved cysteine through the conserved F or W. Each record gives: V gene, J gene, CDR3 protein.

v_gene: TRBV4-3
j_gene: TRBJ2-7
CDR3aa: CASSQDNQGQGHSYEQYF

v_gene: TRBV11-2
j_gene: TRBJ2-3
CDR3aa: CASSLETSLYTQYF

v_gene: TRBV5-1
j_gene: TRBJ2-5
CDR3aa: CASSFGGAQETQYF

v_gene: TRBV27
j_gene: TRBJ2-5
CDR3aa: CASSPQGIGETQYF

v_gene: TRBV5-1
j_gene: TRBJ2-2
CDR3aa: CASSLQGGSRTGELFF

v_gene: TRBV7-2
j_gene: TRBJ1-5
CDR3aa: CASSSQGSDQPQHF

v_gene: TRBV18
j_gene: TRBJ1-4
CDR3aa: CASSPPSSDNEKLFF

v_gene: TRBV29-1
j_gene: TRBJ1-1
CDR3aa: CSVGGVANTEAFF

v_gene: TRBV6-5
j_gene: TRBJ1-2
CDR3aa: CASTDRERIGYTF

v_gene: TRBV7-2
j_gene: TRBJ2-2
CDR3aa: CASERTGGGTGELFF

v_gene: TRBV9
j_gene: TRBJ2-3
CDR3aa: CASSVGVGNFQGYQDTQYF

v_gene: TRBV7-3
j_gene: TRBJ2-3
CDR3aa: CASSLTSSNTDTQYF

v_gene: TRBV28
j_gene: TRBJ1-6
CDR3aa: CASSPVINSPLHF

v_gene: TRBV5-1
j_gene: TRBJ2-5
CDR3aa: CASSIAGTSGGGQETQYF

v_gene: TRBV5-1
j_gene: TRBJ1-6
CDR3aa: CASSLAAGYGSPLHF

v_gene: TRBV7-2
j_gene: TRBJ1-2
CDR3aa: CASSTQGTYGYTF

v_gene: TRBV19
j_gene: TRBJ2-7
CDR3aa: CASSRTSGSPYEQYF

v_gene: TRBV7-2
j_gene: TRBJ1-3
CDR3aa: CASSFDRGRGGNTIYF

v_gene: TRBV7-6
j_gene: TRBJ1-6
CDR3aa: CASSLGGTGVNSPLHF

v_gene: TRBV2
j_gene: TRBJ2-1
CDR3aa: CASSVQVDEQFF

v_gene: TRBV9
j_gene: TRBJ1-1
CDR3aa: CASSVSQGQRNTEAFF

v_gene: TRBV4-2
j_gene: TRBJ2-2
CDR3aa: CASSDGLAGGFGTGELFF

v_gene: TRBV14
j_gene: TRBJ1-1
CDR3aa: CASSHQGSTEAFF

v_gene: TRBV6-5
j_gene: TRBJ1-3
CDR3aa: CASSNSGNTIYF

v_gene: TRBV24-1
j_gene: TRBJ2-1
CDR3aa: CATSEGAEQFF

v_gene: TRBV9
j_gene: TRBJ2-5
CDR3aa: CASSVAFGGAGGQETQYF

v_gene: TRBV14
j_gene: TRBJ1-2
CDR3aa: CASSQAGQAHPRGYTF

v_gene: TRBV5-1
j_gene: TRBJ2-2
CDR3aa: CASSLVLNTGELFF

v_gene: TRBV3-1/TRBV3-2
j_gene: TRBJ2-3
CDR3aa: CASSQEALALGTDTQYF

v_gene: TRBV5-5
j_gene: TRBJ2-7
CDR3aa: CASSLSGDVSSYEQYF

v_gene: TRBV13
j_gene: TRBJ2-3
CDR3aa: CASSDGLGAGDTQYF

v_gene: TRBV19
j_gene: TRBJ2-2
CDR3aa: CASSAKTGVETGELFF

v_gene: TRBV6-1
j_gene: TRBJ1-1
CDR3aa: CASSEAPLGGARAFF

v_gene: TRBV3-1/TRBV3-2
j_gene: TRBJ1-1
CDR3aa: CASSQGLFQGTEAFF

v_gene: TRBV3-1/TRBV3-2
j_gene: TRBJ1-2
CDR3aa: CASSPHSRGLGYGYTF

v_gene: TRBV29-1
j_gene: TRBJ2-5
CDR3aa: CSVREGVETQYF

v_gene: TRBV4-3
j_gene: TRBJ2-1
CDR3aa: CASSQGQGSYNEQFF

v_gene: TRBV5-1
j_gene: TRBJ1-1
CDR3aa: CASSPGTGNTEAFF

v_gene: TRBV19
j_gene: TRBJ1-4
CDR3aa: CASSPTGEVEKLFF

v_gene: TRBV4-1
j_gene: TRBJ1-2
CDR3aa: CASSQGQGLEGGYTF

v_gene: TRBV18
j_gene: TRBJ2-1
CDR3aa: CASSPSGLAGGLNEQFF

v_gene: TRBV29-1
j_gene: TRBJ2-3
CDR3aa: CSVEGGLADLTDTQYF

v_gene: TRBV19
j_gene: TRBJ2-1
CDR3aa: CASTERSEQFF

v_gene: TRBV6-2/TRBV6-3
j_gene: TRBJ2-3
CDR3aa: CASSSAGRFADTQYF

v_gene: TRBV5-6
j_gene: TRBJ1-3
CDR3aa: CASSLVGRSGNTIYF

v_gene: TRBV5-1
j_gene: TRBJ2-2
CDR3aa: CASSLRGGLNTGELFF

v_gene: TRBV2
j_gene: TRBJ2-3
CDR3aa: CASRQQTTDTQYF

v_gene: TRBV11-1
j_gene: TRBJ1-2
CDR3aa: CASSNPGQGYGYTF

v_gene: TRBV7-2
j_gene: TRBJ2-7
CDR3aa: CASSNYAGGSEQYF

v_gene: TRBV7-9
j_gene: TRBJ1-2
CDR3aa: CASSLGEMRGYTF

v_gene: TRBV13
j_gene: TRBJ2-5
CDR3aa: CASSSRLASRGETQYF

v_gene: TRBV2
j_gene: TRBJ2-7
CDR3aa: CASSPGGGPEQYF

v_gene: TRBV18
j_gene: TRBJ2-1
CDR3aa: CASSPRQGLVNEQFF

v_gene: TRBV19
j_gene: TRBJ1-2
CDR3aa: CASSPYQPTMSYTF

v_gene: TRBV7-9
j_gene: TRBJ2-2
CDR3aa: CASSFGQGAGELFF

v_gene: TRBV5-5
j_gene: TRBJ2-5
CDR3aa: CASSLRLAAGGPPRETQYF

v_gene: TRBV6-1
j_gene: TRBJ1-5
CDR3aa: CASSGVGQAGQQPQHF